This record concerns one T cell receptor (beta chain) sequence. This clone occurred a few times. Which antigen it targets is not known. No base quality values were provided; no much bigger clone lies one nucleotide off. The entire amount of isolated RNA was reverse transcribed using the High Capacity cDNA Reverse Transcription Kit, so the sequenced TCRB transcripts were expressed ones. Deep immunoSEQ sequencing was applied to naive, central memory and regulatory T cell samples, giving an average of about 3.4 million total reads per sample. Sorted cells were lysed in RLT buffer, and RNA was extracted using DNase-treated RNeasy Micro or Mini kits according to cell number. Each cell subset was processed on its own to prevent cross-contamination, while patient and healthy donor samples were processed together. Using the immunoSEQ multiplex PCR, TCRB sequences were amplified from cDNA into 87-bp fragments spanning the CDR3 region. Sequencing of the amplicons was done on the Illumina HiSeq platform. The study's processing was this. Synthetic template baselines were used to correct PCR bias computationally, reads within Hamming distance 2 were collapsed, and singletons that could not be merged were discarded. By aligning reads against IMGT, V, D and J genes, CDR3 length, and insertions or deletions at six rearrangement sites were assigned. Within each subset, clonotype counts were normalized to sorted cell number, and only after that were true diversity and Gini coefficients computed with the tcR R package. Repertoire sharing was quantified using the overlap coefficient calculated on TCRB nucleotide sequences. The clones in this table, taken by TCRdb from immuneACCESS, are in-frame only. Not every clone is retained; where verified, under half of the shortfall comes from an unresolved V gene, and the cause of the rest is unknown. The D gene and trimming were derived from the DNA, and the V and J assignments and clone size from that table. For this sample there are 130,000 to 150,000 clones; about 13% appear just once. The top ten clonotypes cover roughly 1.3% of the sample.

From each donor, a single peripheral blood sample of about 120 mL on average was drawn into heparinised tubes. A BD FACSAria II and a panel including CD45RO, CCR7, CD25, CD127, CD95 and CD27 were used to sort naive, central memory, regulatory and stem cell-like memory CD4+ T cells. A purity above 98% was achieved for all sorted populations. PBMCs were isolated immediately by Lymphoprep density gradient centrifugation and stained directly without culture. So that batch effects would be minimized, each experiment stained and sorted samples in pairs, pairing one healthy donor with one patient. The germline V gene specifies MDHEN as CDR1 and SYDVKM as CDR2. V ends up 4 bases short and J 4 bases short, with an unmatched junction base count of 4. Counted from cysteine to phenylalanine, this CDR3 has 15 amino acids. Only the CDR3 DNA is retained, 45 bases long and in frame from the first base. This record belongs to a study of beta chain features in type 1 diabetes (dated by TCRdb to the late 2010s). Looking at the study overall: Mean age, gender distribution, total cell number and subset yield were not different between patients and healthy donors. In the study, recently diagnosed type 1 diabetes patients and matched healthy donors were compared on the TCRB repertoires of their sorted circulating CD4+ T cell subsets. Regulatory and stem cell-like memory subsets were isolated from only 8 patients and roughly eight healthy donors, whereas naive and central memory subsets came from all 30 or so donors. A total of approximately 100,000,000 sorted cells were examined across all samples, and the number of cells per subset was strongly correlated with RNA yield. General study outcomes and caveats: Type 1 diabetes patients showed a moderate but significant shortening of TCRB CDR3 length in all four CD4+ subsets. Because cDNA was sequenced instead of genomic DNA, activated cells with high expression could be over-represented, although the groups did not differ in activation or CD3 levels. PCR might favor shorter templates, but patient and control samples were amplified and corrected together, so any skew would affect both groups equally. Naive, central memory and regulatory TCRB repertoires appeared to be more similar among patients than among healthy donors. Because small numbers of individuals were included in the HLA sub-analyses, any influence of HLA type on TCRB rearrangement was left unresolved. Patients with type 1 diabetes made fewer insertions and deleted more nucleotides at VDJ recombination sites, implying thymic rearrangement abnormalities.

Sequencing used central memory CD4+ T cells from blood. The V and J genes are TRBV28 and TRBJ1-2, with 12 central nucleotides matching TRBD1. This clonotype was obtained from a man between 18 and 29 years old with type 1 diabetes. The nucleotides read TGTGCCAGCAGTTACGGGACAGGGGGCGGCTATGGCTACACCTTC. The resulting protein is CASSYGTGGGYGYTF.